This T cell receptor beta chain was sequenced for a study of CD8 T cells in ankylosing spondylitis. Study results and limitations: Earlier authors reported some of these motif variants in reactive arthritis synovial fluid and blood. A TCR beta motif of under 10 highly homologous variants seemed to mark ankylosing spondylitis blood. Significant enrichment of disease-linked clones was reported in matched ankylosing spondylitis synovial fluid.

Quantitative barcoded 5'-RACE was used to prepare TCR beta libraries. TCRdb passed the 5' RACE reads through MiXCR, listing each CDR3 protein once. The table records under 400,000 distinct CDR3 sequences, more than 9% of them present only once. The table lists this clonotype with many counts. Its antigen is not identified. Germline CDR1 reads DFQATT; CDR2 reads SNEGSKA (reference sequence). The CDR3 covers 14 residues. The J segment lost 3 bases and the V segment lost 3 bases, leaving 5 bases of the junction unmatched. Sequencing was carried out using blood, either unsorted or a sorted T cell fraction (not recorded which). The rearrangement joins TRBV20-1 to TRBJ1-3; TRBD1 matches 7 bases. The sequence came from a female donor with ankylosing spondylitis or in good health (not recorded which). The CDR3 nucleotides are TGCAGTGCTAGCCCGGGACAGAATGGAAACACCATATATTTT. Its protein product is CSASPGQNGNTIYF.